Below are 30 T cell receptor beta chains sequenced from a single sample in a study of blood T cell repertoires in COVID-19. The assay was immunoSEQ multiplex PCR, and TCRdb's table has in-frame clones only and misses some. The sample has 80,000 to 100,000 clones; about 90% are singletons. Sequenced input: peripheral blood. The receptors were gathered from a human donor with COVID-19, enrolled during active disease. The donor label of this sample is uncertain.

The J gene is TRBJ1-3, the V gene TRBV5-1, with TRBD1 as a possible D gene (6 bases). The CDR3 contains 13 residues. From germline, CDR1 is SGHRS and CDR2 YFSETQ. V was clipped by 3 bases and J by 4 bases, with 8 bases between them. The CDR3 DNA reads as TGCGCCAGCAGCTCCGGACAGGGAAACACCATATATTTT. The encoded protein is CASSSGQGNTIYF. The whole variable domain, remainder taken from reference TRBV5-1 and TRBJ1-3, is KAGVTQTPRYLIKTRGQQVTLSCSPISGHRSVSWYQQTPGQGLQFLFEYFSETQRNKGNFPGRFSGRQFSNSRSEMNVSTLELGDSALYLCASSSGQGNTIYFGEGSWLTVV.

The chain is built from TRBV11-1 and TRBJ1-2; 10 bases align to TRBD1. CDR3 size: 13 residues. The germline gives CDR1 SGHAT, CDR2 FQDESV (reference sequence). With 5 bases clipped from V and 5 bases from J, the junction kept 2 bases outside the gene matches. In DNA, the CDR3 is TGTGCCAGCAGCCCGGGACAGGGGTATGGCTACACCTTC. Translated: CASSPGQGYGYTF. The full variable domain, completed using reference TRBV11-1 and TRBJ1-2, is EAEVAQSPRYKITEKSQAVAFWCDPISGHATLYWYRQILGQGPELLVQFQDESVVDDSQLPKDRFSAERLKGVDSTLKIQPAELGDSAMYLCASSPGQGYGYTFGSGTRLTVV.

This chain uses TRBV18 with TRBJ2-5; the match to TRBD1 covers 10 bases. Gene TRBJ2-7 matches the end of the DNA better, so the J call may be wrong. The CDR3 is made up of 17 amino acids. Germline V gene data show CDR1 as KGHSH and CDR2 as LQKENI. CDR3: CASSLFDPGQGISEQYF. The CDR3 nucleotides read TGTGCCAGCTCACTATTCGATCCGGGACAGGGGATCTCCGAGCAGTACTTC.

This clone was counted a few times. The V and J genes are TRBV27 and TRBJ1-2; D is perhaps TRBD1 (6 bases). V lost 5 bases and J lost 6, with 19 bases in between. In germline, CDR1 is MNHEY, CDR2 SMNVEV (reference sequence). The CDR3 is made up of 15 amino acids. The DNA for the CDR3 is TGTGCCAGCAGTGAAGCAGGGGAATCAGTGAATGGCTACACCTTC. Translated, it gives CASSEAGESVNGYTF.

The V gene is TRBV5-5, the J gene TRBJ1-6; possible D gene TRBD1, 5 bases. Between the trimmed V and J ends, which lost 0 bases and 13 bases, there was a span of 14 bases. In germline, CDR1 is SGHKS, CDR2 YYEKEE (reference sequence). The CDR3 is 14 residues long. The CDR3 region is CASSLEAGGFPLHF. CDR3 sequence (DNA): TGTGCCAGCAGCTTGGAGGCCGGGGGATTCCCCCTCCACTTT.

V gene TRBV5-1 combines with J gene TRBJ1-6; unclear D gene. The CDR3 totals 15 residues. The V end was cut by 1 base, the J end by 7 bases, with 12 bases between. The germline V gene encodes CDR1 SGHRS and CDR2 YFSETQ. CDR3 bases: TGCGCCAGCAGCTTGTATTCTGGAGCCAATTCACCCCTCCACTTT. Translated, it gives CASSLYSGANSPLHF.

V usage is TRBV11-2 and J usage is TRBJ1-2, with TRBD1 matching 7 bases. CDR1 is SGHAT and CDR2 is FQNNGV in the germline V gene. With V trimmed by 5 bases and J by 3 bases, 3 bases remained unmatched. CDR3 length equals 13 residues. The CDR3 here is CASSRDRDYGYTF. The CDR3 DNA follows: TGTGCCAGCAGCCGTGACAGGGACTATGGCTACACCTTC.

The CDR3 DNA sequence: TGTGCCTGGAGGAAGACTTTCCAAGAGACCCAGTACTTC. The encoded protein is CAWRKTFQETQYF. The rearrangement links TRBV30 to TRBJ2-5; D is uncertain. V shed 3 bases and J shed 1 base, with 9 bases lying between them. CDR1 GTSNPN and CDR2 SVGIG come from the germline V gene (reference sequence). This CDR3 has 13 amino acids.

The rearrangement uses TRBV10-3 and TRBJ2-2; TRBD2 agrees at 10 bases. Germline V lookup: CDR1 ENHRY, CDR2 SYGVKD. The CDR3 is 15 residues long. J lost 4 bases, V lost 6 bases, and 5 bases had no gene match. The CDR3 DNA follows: TGTGCCATCAGGGCTAGCGGGAGAGGCACCGGGGAGCTGTTTTTT. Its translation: CAIRASGRGTGELFF.

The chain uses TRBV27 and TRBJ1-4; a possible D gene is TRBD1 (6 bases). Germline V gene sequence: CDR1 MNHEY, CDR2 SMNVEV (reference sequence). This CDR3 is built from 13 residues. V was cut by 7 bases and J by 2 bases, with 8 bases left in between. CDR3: CASTGATNEKLFF. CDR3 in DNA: TGTGCCAGCACAGGGGCTACTAATGAAAAACTGTTTTTT. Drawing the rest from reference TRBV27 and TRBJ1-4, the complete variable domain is EAQVTQNPRYLITVTGKKLTVTCSQNMNHEYMSWYRQDPGLGLRQIYYSMNVEVTDKGDVPEGYKVSRKEKRNFPLILESPSPNQTSLYFCASTGATNEKLFFGSGTQLSVL.

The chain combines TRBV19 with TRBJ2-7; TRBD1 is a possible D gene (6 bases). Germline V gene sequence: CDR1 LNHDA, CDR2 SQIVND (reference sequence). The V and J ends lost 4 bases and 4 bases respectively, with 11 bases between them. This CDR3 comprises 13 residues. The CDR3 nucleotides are TGTGCCAGTAGTAGGCAGGGGCCGTACGAGCAGTACTTC. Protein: CASSRQGPYEQYF.

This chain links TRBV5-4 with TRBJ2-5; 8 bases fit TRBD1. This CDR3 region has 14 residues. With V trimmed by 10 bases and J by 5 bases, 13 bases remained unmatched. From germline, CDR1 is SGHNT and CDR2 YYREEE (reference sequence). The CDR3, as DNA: TGTGCCGGGCGGAGTCAGGGGGCGGGGGAGACCCAGTACTTC. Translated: CAGRSQGAGETQYF.

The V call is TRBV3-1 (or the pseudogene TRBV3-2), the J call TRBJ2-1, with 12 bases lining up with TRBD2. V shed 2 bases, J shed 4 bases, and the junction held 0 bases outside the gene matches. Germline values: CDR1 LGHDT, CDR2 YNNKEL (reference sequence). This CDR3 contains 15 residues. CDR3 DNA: TGTGCCAGCAGCCAAACTAGCGGGGGGTACAATGAGCAGTTCTTC. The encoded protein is CASSQTSGGYNEQFF.

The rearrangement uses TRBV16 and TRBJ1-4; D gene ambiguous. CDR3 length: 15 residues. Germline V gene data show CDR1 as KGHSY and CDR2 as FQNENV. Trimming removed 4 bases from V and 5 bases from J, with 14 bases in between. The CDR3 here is CASSPVGGRNEKLFF. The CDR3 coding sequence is TGTGCCAGCAGCCCTGTAGGAGGGCGGAATGAAAAACTGTTTTTT.

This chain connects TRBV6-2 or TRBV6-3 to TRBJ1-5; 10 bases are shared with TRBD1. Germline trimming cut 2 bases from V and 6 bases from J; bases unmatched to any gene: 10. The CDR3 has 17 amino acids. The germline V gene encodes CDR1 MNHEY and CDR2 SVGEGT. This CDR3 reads CASSYPDRGRIGQPQHF. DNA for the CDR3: TGTGCCAGCAGTTACCCAGACAGGGGGCGGATCGGTCAGCCCCAGCATTTT.

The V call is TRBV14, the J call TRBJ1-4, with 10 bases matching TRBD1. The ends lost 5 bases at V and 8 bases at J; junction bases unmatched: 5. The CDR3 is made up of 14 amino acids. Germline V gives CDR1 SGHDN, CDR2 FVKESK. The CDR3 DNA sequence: TGTGCCAGCAGCTCCGGGACAGGGGTCGAAAAACTGTTTTTT. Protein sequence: CASSSGTGVEKLFF.

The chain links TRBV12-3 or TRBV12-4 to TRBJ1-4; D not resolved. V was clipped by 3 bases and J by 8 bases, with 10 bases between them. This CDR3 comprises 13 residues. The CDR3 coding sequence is TGTGCCAGCAGTTTGGCGGGCTGGGAAAAACTGTTTTTT. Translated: CASSLAGWEKLFF.

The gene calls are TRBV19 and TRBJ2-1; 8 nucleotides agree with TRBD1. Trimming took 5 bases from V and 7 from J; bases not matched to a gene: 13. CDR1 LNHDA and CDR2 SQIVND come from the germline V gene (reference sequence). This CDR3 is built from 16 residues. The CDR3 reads CASSPSNVDRENEQFF. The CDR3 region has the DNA TGTGCCAGTAGTCCATCAAACGTGGACAGGGAAAATGAGCAGTTCTTC. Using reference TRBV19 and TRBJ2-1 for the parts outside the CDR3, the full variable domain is DGGITQSPKYLFRKEGQNVTLSCEQNLNHDAMYWYRQDPGQGLRLIYYSQIVNDFQKGDIAEGYSVSREKKESFPLTVTSAQKNPTAFYLCASSPSNVDRENEQFFGPGTRLTVL.

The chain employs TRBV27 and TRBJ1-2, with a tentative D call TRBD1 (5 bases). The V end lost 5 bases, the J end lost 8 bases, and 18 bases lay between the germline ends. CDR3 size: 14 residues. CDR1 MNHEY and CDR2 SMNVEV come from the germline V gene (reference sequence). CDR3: CASSRNWGEEGYTF. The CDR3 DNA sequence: TGTGCCAGCAGTCGCAACTGGGGGGAGGAGGGCTACACCTTC.

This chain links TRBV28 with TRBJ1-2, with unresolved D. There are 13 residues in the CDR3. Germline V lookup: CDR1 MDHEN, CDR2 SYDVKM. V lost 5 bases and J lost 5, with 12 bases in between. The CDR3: CASSPIRVYGYTF. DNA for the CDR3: TGTGCCAGCAGTCCTATCCGGGTTTATGGCTACACCTTC.

The CDR3 loop is CASSPSRVGRDGVPDTQYF. CDR3 nucleotides: TGCGCCAGCAGCCCTTCCCGGGTGGGCAGGGATGGTGTGCCAGATACGCAGTATTTT. This sequence joins TRBV5-1 and TRBJ2-3, with a weak D call TRBD1 (5 bases). V lost 4 bases and J lost 4, with 28 bases in between. CDR1 is SGHRS, CDR2 YFSETQ, per germline. This CDR3 comprises 19 residues. Full variable domain (outside the CDR3, taken from reference TRBV5-1 and TRBJ2-3): KAGVTQTPRYLIKTRGQQVTLSCSPISGHRSVSWYQQTPGQGLQFLFEYFSETQRNKGNFPGRFSGRQFSNSRSEMNVSTLELGDSALYLCASSPSRVGRDGVPDTQYFGPGTRLTVL.

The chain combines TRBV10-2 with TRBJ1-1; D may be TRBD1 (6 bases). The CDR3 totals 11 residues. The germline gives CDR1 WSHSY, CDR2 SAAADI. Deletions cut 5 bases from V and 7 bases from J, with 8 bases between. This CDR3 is CASSTGIEAFF. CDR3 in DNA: TGCGCCAGCAGTACAGGGATTGAAGCTTTCTTT.

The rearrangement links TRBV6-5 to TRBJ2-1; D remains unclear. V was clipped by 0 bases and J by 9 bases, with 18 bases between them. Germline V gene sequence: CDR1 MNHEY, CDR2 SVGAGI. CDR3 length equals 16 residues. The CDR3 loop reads CASSYSFARGLSEQFF. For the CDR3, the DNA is TGTGCCAGCAGTTACTCGTTTGCTCGCGGCTTGAGTGAGCAGTTCTTC.

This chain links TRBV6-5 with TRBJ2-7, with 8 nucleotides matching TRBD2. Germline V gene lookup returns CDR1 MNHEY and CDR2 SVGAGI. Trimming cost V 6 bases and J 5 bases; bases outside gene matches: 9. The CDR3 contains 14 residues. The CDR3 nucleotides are TGTGCCAGCAGCTGGCGGGGGGTCCCCGACGAGCAGTACTTC. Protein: CASSWRGVPDEQYF.

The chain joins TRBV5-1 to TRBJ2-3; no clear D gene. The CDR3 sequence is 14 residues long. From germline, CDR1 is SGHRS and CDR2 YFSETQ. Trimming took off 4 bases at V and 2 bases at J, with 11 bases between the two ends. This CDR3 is CASSRGDSTDTQYF. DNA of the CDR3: TGCGCCAGCAGCCGCGGAGATTCCACAGATACGCAGTATTTT.

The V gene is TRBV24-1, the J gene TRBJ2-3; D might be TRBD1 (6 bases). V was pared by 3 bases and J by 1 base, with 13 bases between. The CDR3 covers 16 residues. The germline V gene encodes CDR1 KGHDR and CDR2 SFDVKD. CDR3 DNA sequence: TGTGCCACCAGTGATGCCATGACAGGAGGCACAGATACGCAGTATTTT. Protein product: CATSDAMTGGTDTQYF.

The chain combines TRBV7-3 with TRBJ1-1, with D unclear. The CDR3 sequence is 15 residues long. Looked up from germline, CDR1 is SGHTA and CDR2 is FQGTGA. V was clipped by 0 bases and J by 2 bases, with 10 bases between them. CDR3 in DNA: TGTGCCAGCAGCTTAACCGGTGGGCAAAACACTGAAGCTTTCTTT. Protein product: CASSLTGGQNTEAFF.

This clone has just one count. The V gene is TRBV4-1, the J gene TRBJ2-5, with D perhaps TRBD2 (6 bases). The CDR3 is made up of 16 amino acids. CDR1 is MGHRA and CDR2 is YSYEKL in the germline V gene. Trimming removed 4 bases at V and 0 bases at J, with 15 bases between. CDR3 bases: TGCGCCAGCAGCCCCCGGGAGCGAACAGACCAAGAGACCCAGTACTTC. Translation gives CASSPRERTDQETQYF.

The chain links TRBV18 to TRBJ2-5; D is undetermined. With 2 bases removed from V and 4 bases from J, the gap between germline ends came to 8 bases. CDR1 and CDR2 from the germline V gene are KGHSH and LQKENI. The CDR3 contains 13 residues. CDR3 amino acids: CASSPSGGETQYF. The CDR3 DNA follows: TGTGCCAGCTCACCATCCGGTGGAGAGACCCAGTACTTC. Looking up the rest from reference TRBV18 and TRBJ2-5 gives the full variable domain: NAGVMQNPRHLVRRRGQEARLRCSPMKGHSHVYWYRQLPEEGLKFMVYLQKENIIDESGMPKERFSAEFPKEGPSILRIQQVVRGDSAAYFCASSPSGGETQYFGPGTRLLVL.

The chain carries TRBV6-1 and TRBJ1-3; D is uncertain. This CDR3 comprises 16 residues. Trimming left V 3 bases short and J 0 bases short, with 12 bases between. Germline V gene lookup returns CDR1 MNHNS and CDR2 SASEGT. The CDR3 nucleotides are TGTGCCAGCAGTGACTTTCGAACAACCTCTGGAAACACCATATATTTT. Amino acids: CASSDFRTTSGNTIYF.